The next 32 T cell receptor beta chains were all read from a single sample in a study of T-cell reconstitution after alpha-beta-depleted transplantation in children. Unique molecular identifiers were incorporated when the TCRbeta library was constructed. MiXCR was run by TCRdb on the PCR reads, yielding one entry per CDR3 protein. The repertoire has about 300,000 distinct CDR3 sequences, roughly 9.1% of them found once; the top ten carry roughly 7.1%. The sample was PBMCs, taken before TCRalphabeta/CD19-depleted stem cell transplant. These receptor sequences come from a boy younger than two with acute myeloid leukemia, due to receive a stem cell transplant.

This clonotype came up many times. The DNA for the CDR3 is TGTGCCAGTTCGTGGACGGGAGGGGATACGCAGTATTTT. The encoded protein is CASSWTGGDTQYF. The chain uses TRBV6-1 and TRBJ2-3; 8 bases are a match to TRBD2. CDR3 length: 13 amino acids. Germline CDR1 is MNHNS and CDR2 is SASEGT. The V and J ends lost 9 bases and 6 bases, in that order; junction bases with no gene match: 8.

There are many counts of this clonotype. The chain carries TRBV7-9 and TRBJ1-1; the D is unclear. CDR1 is SEHNR, CDR2 FQNEAQ, per germline (reference sequence). The CDR3 length is 13 residues. V dropped 5 bases and J dropped 0 bases, with 7 bases sitting between them. The CDR3, as DNA: TGTGCCAGCAGCATGTATATGAACACTGAAGCTTTCTTT. Its translation is CASSMYMNTEAFF.

Of note for this clonotype: Since a much larger clone is just one base distant, this may be a read error. Likely a read error: the CDR3 ends without its conserved phenylalanine or tryptophan. V usage is TRBV11-1 and J usage is TRBJ1-1; tentative D call: TRBD1 (5 bases). Germline CDR1 and CDR2: SGHAT and FQDESV (reference sequence). This CDR3 region has 13 residues. V was shortened by 11 bases and J by 5 bases, with 18 bases between the two germline ends. CDR3 nucleotides: TGTGCCGGAATGGGATCAGGGCGAACTGAAGCTTTCTGT. Residues: CAGMGSGRTEAFC.

This clonotype was counted ten times or more. The chain combines TRBV27 with TRBJ2-3; a possible D gene is TRBD2 (5 bases). Germline V gene sequence: CDR1 MNHEY, CDR2 SMNVEV (reference sequence). The V end lost 3 bases, the J end lost 8 bases, and 9 bases lay between the germline ends. The CDR3 loop spans 12 amino acids. The CDR3 DNA is TGTGCCAGCAGTTTCCTTGGAGGTACGCAGTATTTT. Translating gives CASSFLGGTQYF.

The V call is TRBV11-2, the J call TRBJ1-2; the D is unclear. The CDR3 consists of 12 residues. Germline V lookup: CDR1 SGHAT, CDR2 FQNNGV. V lost 2 bases to trimming and J lost 8 bases, with 9 bases between them. CDR3 coding DNA: TGTGCCAGCAGCTTAAGGGAAGGGGGCTACACCTTC. Protein product: CASSLREGGYTF.

Ten or more counts support this clonotype. V is TRBV24-1 and J is TRBJ2-2, with D perhaps being TRBD1 or TRBD2 (5 bases each). Germline V gene sequence: CDR1 KGHDR, CDR2 SFDVKD. There are 20 residues in the CDR3. V was cut by 3 bases and J by 5 bases, with 27 bases left in between. CDR3 sequence reads: CATSDPTGTPNNLWTGELFF. The CDR3 DNA follows: TGTGCCACCAGTGATCCAACCGGGACCCCGAACAACCTTTGGACCGGGGAGCTGTTTTTT.

This clonotype showed up just a few times. The chain has TRBV27 and TRBJ2-5; 11 positions agree with TRBD2. With V trimmed by 5 bases and J by 6 bases, 11 bases remained unmatched. This CDR3 is built from 16 residues. Per germline, CDR1 MNHEY and CDR2 SMNVEV (reference sequence). The CDR3 DNA reads as TGTGCCAGCAGTATCTCAACTAGCGGGAGTTGGCAGACCCAGTACTTC. This gives the protein CASSISTSGSWQTQYF.

The chain recombines TRBV28 with TRBJ1-2; D remains ambiguous. This CDR3 region has 13 residues. V lost 2 bases to trimming and J lost 4 bases, with 8 bases between them. Per the germline V gene, CDR1 is MDHEN and CDR2 is SYDVKM. The CDR3 loop reads CASSLRTIYGYTF. The CDR3 DNA is TGTGCCAGCAGTTTAAGGACCATCTATGGCTACACCTTC.

This clonotype was observed at least ten times. This chain connects TRBV5-1 to TRBJ1-2; 11 bases map to TRBD1. Trimming took 4 bases from V and 2 from J; bases not matched to a gene: 10. The length of the CDR3 is 17 residues. Germline loops: CDR1 SGHRS, CDR2 YFSETQ. The CDR3 reads CASSIRTGGEGNYGYTF. DNA for the CDR3: TGCGCCAGCAGCATACGGACAGGGGGCGAAGGAAACTATGGCTACACCTTC.

At least ten counts were recorded for this clonotype. This chain connects TRBV7-2 to TRBJ1-5; tentative D call: TRBD1 (5 bases). CDR1 SGHTA and CDR2 FQGNSA come from the germline V gene. The CDR3 spans 14 residues. V dropped 4 bases and J dropped 4 bases, with 11 bases sitting between them. CDR3 residues: CASSSGRRNQPQHF. The CDR3 DNA reads as TGTGCCAGCAGCTCAGGGAGGAGAAATCAGCCCCAGCATTTT.

This clonotype showed up many times. V and J are TRBV27 and TRBJ1-1; D is uncertain. Germline CDR1 is MNHEY and CDR2 is SMNVEV (reference sequence). The CDR3 is 13 amino acids. The ends were cut back, 2 bases at V and 1 base at J, with 5 bases in the middle. CDR3 DNA: TGTGCCAGCAGTTTAGGGTGGAACACTGAAGCTTTCTTT. Encoded protein: CASSLGWNTEAFF.

This clonotype was found many times. The chain has TRBV20-1 and TRBJ2-7; no reliable D call. This CDR3 has 12 residues. Germline assignment: CDR1 DFQATT and CDR2 SNEGSKA (reference sequence). V lost 3 bases and J 6 bases, leaving 12 bases between the germline ends. CDR3 amino acids: CSASHIKGEQYF. Written as DNA, the CDR3 is TGCAGTGCTAGCCACATCAAAGGCGAGCAGTACTTC.

This clonotype came up a few times. The chain links TRBV12-3 or TRBV12-4 to TRBJ1-5; TRBD1 matches at 9 bases. The CDR3 runs to 15 residues. V shed 3 bases and J 3 bases; nucleotides not matched to a gene: 3. CDR3 region: CASSLDRGYNQPQHF. CDR3 sequence (DNA): TGTGCCAGCAGTTTGGACAGGGGTTACAATCAGCCCCAGCATTTT.

This clonotype was recorded many times. The CDR3 loop reads CASTRGFFTDTQYF. The CDR3, as DNA: TGTGCCAGCACAAGGGGCTTTTTCACAGATACGCAGTATTTT. V is TRBV28 and J is TRBJ2-3; a possible D gene is TRBD1 (5 bases). Germline V gene sequence: CDR1 MDHEN, CDR2 SYDVKM. The CDR3 spans 14 residues. V was trimmed by 7 bases and J by 2 bases, leaving 13 bases between them. Based on the CDR3 plus reference TRBV28 and TRBJ2-3, the full variable domain is DVKVTQSSRYLVKRTGEKVFLECVQDMDHENMFWYRQDPGLGLRLIYFSYDVKMKEKGDIPEGYSVSREKKERFSLILESASTNQTSMYLCASTRGFFTDTQYFGPGTRLTVL.

This clonotype was picked up a small number of times. The rearrangement links TRBV21-1 to TRBJ1-5; TRBD1 reflects the table's D call only, with no check against the DNA. TRBV21-1 is marked as a pseudogene. The CDR3 has 16 amino acids. The CDR3 DNA reads TGTGCCAGCAGCAAAGCTAAAGGGGATTGCAATCAGCCCCAGCATTTT. This translates into CASSKAKGDCNQPQHF.

This clonotype occurred a few times. The rearrangement joins TRBV6-1 to TRBJ2-3; 9 bases align to TRBD2. CDR1 is MNHNS, CDR2 SASEGT, per germline. The CDR3 totals 16 residues. V lost 5 bases, J lost 4 bases, and 10 bases stayed unmatched. This chain's CDR3 is CASSILARGGPDTQYF. The CDR3 DNA reads as TGTGCCAGCAGTATCTTGGCGCGGGGGGGCCCAGATACGCAGTATTTT.

In this sample, this clonotype turned up a few times. The CDR3 loop reads CASSEGGTQAGTIMEQYF. The CDR3 DNA follows: TGTGCCAGCAGCGAAGGGGGGACTCAAGCAGGTACGATTATGGAGCAGTACTTC. The chain links TRBV28 to TRBJ2-7; D may be TRBD1 or TRBD2 (6 bases each). The germline V gene has CDR1 MDHEN and CDR2 SYDVKM. The CDR3 sequence is 18 residues long. Trimming cost V 6 bases and J 7 bases, with 31 bases left between them. Drawing the rest from reference TRBV28 and TRBJ2-7, the complete variable domain is DVKVTQSSRYLVKRTGEKVFLECVQDMDHENMFWYRQDPGLGLRLIYFSYDVKMKEKGDIPEGYSVSREKKERFSLILESASTNQTSMYLCASSEGGTQAGTIMEQYFGPGTRLTVT.

A word on this clonotype: The conserved final phenylalanine or tryptophan is absent from the CDR3, which likely points to a read error. V and J are TRBV7-2 and TRBJ2-7; 7 bases line up with TRBD2. J gave up 0 bases and V 0 bases, and 2 bases lay outside the gene matches. Germline V gene lookup returns CDR1 SGHTA and CDR2 FQGNSA. The CDR3 is 15 amino acids. The CDR3 is CASSLAGGSSYEQYL. The CDR3 DNA is TGTGCCAGCAGCTTAGCGGGGGGGAGCTCCTACGAGCAGTACTTG.

This clonotype was counted many times. The CDR3 protein is CASSSFFQETQYF. The CDR3, as DNA: TGTGCCAGCAGCTCCTTCTTTCAAGAGACCCAGTACTTC. V usage is TRBV7-3 and J usage is TRBJ2-5; D gene ambiguous. The germline V and J ends were trimmed by 4 bases and 2 bases, with 8 bases remaining between them. The CDR3 totals 13 residues. Per the germline V gene, CDR1 is SGHTA and CDR2 is FQGTGA.

Many counts were recorded for this clonotype. The gene calls are TRBV20-1 and TRBJ1-5; D may be TRBD1 (5 bases). Germline V gene data show CDR1 as DFQATT and CDR2 as SNEGSKA (reference sequence). Trimming took 3 bases from V and 3 from J, leaving 12 bases between them. The CDR3 contains 14 residues. The CDR3 here is CSASGGTNNQPQHF. The CDR3 bases are TGCAGTGCTAGTGGGGGTACGAACAATCAGCCCCAGCATTTT.

This clonotype was found a few times. The chain couples TRBV6-5 to TRBJ2-2, with D possibly matching TRBD1 (5 bases). The CDR3 is 16 amino acids. CDR1 is MNHEY and CDR2 is SVGAGI in the germline V gene. The germline V and J ends were trimmed by 0 bases and 4 bases, with 12 bases remaining between them. The CDR3 here is CASSYSAGWSTGELFF. CDR3 nucleotide sequence: TGTGCCAGCAGTTACTCGGCAGGGTGGAGCACCGGGGAGCTGTTTTTT.

This clonotype was seen repeatedly, ten times or more. The CDR3 sequence: CSARDFAGGGPYDEQFF. Written as DNA, the CDR3 is TGCAGTGCTAGAGATTTTGCGGGAGGGGGACCTTACGATGAGCAGTTCTTC. The chain couples TRBV20-1 to TRBJ2-1, with 9 bases fitting TRBD2. Germline-derived CDR1 and CDR2 are DFQATT and SNEGSKA (reference sequence). This CDR3 is built from 17 residues. V lost 0 bases, J lost 8 bases, and 14 bases stayed unmatched.

This clonotype was recorded many times. This chain joins TRBV7-9 and TRBJ2-1; 8 nucleotides align to TRBD2. The CDR3 spans 12 residues. V lost 5 bases and J lost 6; bases outside the gene matches: 0. Germline V gives CDR1 SEHNR, CDR2 FQNEAQ (reference sequence). The CDR3 coding sequence is TGTGCCAGCAGCACTAGCGGCAATGAGCAGTTCTTC. It is translated as CASSTSGNEQFF.

This clonotype was observed many times. Its ends do not fully match the called genes, so a read error is possible. This chain uses TRBV7-9 with TRBJ2-7, with a weak D call TRBD2 (6 bases). CDR3 length: 13 amino acids. CDR1 SEHNR and CDR2 FQNEAQ come from the germline V gene (reference sequence). The CDR3 reads CASSPGLSYEQYF. In DNA, the CDR3 is TGCGCCAGCAGCCCGGGACTCTCCTACGAGCAGTACTTC.

J is TRBJ2-5 and V is TRBV12-3 or TRBV12-4, with 8 bases matching TRBD1. The trim removed 1 base at V and 1 base at J, leaving 8 bases unmatched. The CDR3 runs to 17 residues. Here the CDR3 DNA reads TGTGCCAGCAGTTTAGGACAGGGGACCCTTGGCCAAGAGACCCAGTACTTC. It encodes CASSLGQGTLGQETQYF.

Many counts were recorded for this clonotype. The chain employs TRBV12-3 or TRBV12-4 and TRBJ2-7; D remains ambiguous. This CDR3 has 13 amino acids. V lost 9 bases and J lost 3, with 15 bases in between. The CDR3 loop reads CASPKLCSYEQYF. As DNA, the CDR3 is TGTGCCAGTCCGAAACTCTGTAGCTACGAGCAGTACTTC.

Many counts were recorded for this clonotype. J is TRBJ2-7 and V is TRBV15, with TRBD1 matching over 7 bases. Trimming cost V 0 bases and J 4 bases; bases outside gene matches: 15. Germline CDR1 is LNHNV and CDR2 is YYDKDF (reference sequence). The CDR3 consists of 18 residues. CDR3 DNA sequence: TGTGCCACCAGCAGAGATGTATCTACAGGGGAGAGGATGTACGAGCAGTACTTC. Translation: CATSRDVSTGERMYEQYF.

In this sample, this clonotype turned up many times. The chain carries TRBV7-2 and TRBJ2-3; D gene ambiguous. Germline values: CDR1 SGHTA, CDR2 FQGNSA. Trimming took off 2 bases at V and 0 bases at J, with 12 bases between the two ends. The CDR3 is 16 residues long. The CDR3 loop is CASSLLPHPSTDTQYF. Here the CDR3 DNA reads TGTGCCAGCAGCTTATTACCGCACCCCAGCACAGATACGCAGTATTTT.

This clonotype appeared a few times. V gene TRBV7-9 combines with J gene TRBJ2-5, with a possible D match to TRBD2 (6 bases). The CDR3 is 17 amino acids. The germline V and J ends were trimmed by 5 bases and 3 bases, with 22 bases remaining between them. Germline lookup yields CDR1 SEHNR and CDR2 FQNEAQ (reference sequence). CDR3 sequence (DNA): TGTGCCAGCAGCCCCCACCACGGACTACCATCGAAAGAGACCCAGTACTTC. Protein: CASSPHHGLPSKETQYF.

This clonotype was detected many times. This chain connects TRBV3-1 to TRBJ2-3; TRBD1 matches 7 bases. This CDR3 comprises 13 residues. The germline gives CDR1 LGHDT, CDR2 YNNKEL (reference sequence). The V segment lost 4 bases and the J segment 4 bases; nucleotides outside the gene matches: 2. The CDR3 bases are TGTGCCAGCAGCCCCACAGGGGCAGATACGCAGTATTTT. Translating gives CASSPTGADTQYF.

This clonotype was recorded many times. The V call is TRBV11-2, the J call TRBJ2-7; the match to TRBD2 covers 8 bases. Germline values: CDR1 SGHAT, CDR2 FQNNGV. The CDR3 covers 17 residues. Germline trimming cut 1 base from V and 2 bases from J; bases unmatched to any gene: 10. CDR3 nucleotides: TGTGCCAGCAGCTTAGTGGGAGTCGGACTAGCCGCCTACGAGCAGTACTTC. Encoded protein: CASSLVGVGLAAYEQYF.

This clonotype was seen at least ten times. The chain has TRBV4-2 and TRBJ2-1; TRBD2 matches 8 bases. The V and J ends lost 3 bases and 9 bases, in that order; junction bases with no gene match: 16. CDR1 LGHNA and CDR2 YNFKEQ come from the germline V gene. The CDR3 is 17 residues long. CDR3 amino acids: CASSHPLAREGQGEQFF. CDR3 nucleotide sequence: TGTGCCAGCAGCCACCCATTAGCACGGGAGGGCCAGGGTGAGCAGTTCTTC.